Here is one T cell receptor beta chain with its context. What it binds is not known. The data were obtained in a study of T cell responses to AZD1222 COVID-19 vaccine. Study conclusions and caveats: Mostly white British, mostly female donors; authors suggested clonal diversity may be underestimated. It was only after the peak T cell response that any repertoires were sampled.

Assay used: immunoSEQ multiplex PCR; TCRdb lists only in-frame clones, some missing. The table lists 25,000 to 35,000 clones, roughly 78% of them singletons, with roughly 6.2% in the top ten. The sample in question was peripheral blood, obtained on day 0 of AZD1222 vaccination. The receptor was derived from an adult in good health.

This chain's CDR3 is CASSPGGGTGGRETQYF. In nucleotides, the CDR3 is TGTGCCAGCAGCCCCGGGGGCGGGACAGGGGGCCGAGAGACCCAGTACTTC. The chain carries TRBV11-2 and TRBJ2-5; 12 bases line up with TRBD1. Germline assignment: CDR1 SGHAT and CDR2 FQNNGV. This CDR3 comprises 17 residues. V trimming: 5 bases; J trimming: 4 bases; junction bases outside the gene matches: 11.